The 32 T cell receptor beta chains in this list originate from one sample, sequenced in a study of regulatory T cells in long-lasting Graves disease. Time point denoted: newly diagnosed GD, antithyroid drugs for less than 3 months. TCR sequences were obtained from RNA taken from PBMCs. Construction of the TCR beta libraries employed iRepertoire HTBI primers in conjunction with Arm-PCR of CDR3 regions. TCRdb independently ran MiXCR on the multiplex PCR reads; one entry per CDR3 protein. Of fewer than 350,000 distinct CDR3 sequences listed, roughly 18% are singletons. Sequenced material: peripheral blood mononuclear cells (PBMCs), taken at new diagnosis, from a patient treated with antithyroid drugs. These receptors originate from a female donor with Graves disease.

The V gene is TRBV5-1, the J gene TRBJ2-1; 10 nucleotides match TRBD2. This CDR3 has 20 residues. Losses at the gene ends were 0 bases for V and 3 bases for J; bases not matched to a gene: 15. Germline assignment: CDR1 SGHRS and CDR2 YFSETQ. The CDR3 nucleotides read TGCGCCAGCAGCTTGGGGGGGGGACTAGCGCGGGAGGTCTTCTACAATGAGCAGTTCTTC. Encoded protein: CASSLGGGLAREVFYNEQFF.

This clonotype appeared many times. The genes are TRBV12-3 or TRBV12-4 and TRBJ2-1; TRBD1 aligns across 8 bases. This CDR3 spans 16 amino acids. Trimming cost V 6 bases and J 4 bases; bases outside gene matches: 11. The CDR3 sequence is CASSPGQGEGYNEQFF. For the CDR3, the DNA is TGTGCCAGCAGCCCCGGACAGGGCGAAGGATACAATGAGCAGTTCTTC.

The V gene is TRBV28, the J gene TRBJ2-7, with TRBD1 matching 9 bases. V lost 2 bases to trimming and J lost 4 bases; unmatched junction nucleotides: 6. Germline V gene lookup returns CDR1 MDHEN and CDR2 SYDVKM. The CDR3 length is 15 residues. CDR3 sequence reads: CASSLPGTGWYEQYF. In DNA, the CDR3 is TGTGCCAGCAGTTTACCCGGGACAGGGTGGTACGAGCAGTACTTC.

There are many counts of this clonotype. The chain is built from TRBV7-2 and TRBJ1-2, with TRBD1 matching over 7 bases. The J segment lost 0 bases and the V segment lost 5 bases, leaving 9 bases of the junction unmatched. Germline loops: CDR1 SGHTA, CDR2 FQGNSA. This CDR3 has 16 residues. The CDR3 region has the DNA TGTGCCAGCAGCCGAGGTGGGGGACAGACTAACTATGGCTACACCTTC. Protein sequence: CASSRGGGQTNYGYTF.

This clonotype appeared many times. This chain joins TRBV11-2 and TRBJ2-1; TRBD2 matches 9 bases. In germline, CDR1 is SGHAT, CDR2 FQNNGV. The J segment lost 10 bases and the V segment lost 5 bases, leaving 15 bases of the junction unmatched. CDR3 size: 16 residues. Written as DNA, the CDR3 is TGTGCCAGCAGCGCCCAGGGCGGGAGGGCCGGAGAAGAGCAGTTCTTC. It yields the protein CASSAQGGRAGEEQFF. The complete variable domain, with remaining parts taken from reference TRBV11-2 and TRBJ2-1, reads EAGVAQSPRYKIIEKRQSVAFWCNPISGHATLYWYQQILGQGPKLLIQFQNNGVVDDSQLPKDRFSAERLKGVDSTLKIQPAKLEDSAVYLCASSAQGGRAGEEQFFGPGTRLTVL.

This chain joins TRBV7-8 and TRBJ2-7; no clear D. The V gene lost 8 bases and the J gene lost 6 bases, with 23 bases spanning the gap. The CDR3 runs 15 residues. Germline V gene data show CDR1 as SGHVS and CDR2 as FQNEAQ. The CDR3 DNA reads TGTGCCAGCGCCTTAATAAACACCCAGGCGTCCGAGCAGTACTTC. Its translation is CASALINTQASEQYF.

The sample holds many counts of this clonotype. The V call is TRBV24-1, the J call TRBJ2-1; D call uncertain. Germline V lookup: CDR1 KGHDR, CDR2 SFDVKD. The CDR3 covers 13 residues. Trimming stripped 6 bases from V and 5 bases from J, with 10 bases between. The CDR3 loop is CATSHDPNNEQFF. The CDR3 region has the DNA TGTGCCACCAGTCACGACCCGAACAATGAGCAGTTCTTC.

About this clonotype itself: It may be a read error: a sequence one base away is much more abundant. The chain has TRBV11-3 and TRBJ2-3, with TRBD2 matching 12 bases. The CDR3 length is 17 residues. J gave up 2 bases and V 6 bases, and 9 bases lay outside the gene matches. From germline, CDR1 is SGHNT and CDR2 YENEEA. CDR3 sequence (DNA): TGTGCCAGCAGACAATCCCTAGCGGGAGGGCCCACAGATACGCAGTATTTT. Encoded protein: CASRQSLAGGPTDTQYF.

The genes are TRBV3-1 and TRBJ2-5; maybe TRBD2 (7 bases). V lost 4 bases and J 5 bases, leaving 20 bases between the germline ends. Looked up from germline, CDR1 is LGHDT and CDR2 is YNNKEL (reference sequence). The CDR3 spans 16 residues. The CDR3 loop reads CASSRDSLGRGETQYF. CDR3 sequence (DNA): TGTGCCAGCAGCCGAGATAGCCTTGGGAGGGGGGAGACCCAGTACTTC.

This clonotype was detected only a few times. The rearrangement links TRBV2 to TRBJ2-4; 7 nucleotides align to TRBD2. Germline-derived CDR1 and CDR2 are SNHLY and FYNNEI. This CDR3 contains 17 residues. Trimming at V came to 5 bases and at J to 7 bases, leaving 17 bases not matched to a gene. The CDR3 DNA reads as TGTGCCAGCAGTTTCCTTAGCCAGCGGGGACCTGGGAACATTCAGTACTTC. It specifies CASSFLSQRGPGNIQYF. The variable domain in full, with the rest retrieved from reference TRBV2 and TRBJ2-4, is EPEVTQTPSHQVTQMGQEVILRCVPISNHLYFYWYRQILGQKVEFLVSFYNNEISEKSEIFDDQFSVERPDGSNFTLKIRSTKLEDSAMYFCASSFLSQRGPGNIQYFGAGTRLSVL.

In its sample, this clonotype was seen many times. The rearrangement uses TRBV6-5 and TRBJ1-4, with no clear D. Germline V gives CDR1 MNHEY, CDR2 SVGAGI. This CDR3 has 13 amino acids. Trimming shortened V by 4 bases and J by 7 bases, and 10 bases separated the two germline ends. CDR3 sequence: CASSWGGSEKLFF. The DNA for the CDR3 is TGTGCCAGCAGTTGGGGAGGGAGTGAAAAACTGTTTTTT.

CDR3 sequence (DNA): TGCAGTGCTAGAGATCTTTCGCGGCAGGACATTCAGTACTTC. Its translation is CSARDLSRQDIQYF. This chain links TRBV20-1 with TRBJ2-4; D is uncertain. Trimming left V 0 bases short and J 8 bases short, with 14 bases between. CDR1 and CDR2 from the germline V gene are DFQATT and SNEGSKA (reference sequence). There are 14 residues in the CDR3.

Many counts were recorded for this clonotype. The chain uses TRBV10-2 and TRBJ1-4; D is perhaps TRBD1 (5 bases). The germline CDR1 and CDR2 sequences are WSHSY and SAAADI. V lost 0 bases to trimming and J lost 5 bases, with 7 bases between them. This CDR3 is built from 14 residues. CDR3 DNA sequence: TGCGCCAGCAGTGAGTCGGGGCCGAATGAAAAACTGTTTTTT. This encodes CASSESGPNEKLFF.

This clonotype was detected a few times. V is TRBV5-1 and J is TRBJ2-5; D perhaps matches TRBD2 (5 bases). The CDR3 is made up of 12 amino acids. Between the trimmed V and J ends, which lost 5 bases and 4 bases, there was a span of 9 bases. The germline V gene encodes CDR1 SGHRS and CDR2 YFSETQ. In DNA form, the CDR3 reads TGCGCCAGCAGTCGGGAAGGAGAGACCCAGTACTTC. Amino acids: CASSREGETQYF.

CDR3 sequence: CASSEFGRDRGSHEQYF. The CDR3 DNA reads as TGTGCCAGCAGTGAATTCGGGCGGGACAGAGGATCACACGAGCAGTACTTC. The chain employs TRBV25-1 and TRBJ2-7; D possibly corresponds to TRBD1 (7 bases). Germline lookup yields CDR1 MGHDK and CDR2 SYGVNS. V was shortened by 1 base and J by 5 bases, with 21 bases between the two germline ends. The CDR3 has 17 residues.

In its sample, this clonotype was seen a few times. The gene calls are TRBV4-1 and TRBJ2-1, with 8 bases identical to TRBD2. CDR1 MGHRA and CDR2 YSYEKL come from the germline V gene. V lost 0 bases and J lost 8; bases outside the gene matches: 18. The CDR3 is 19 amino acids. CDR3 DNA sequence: TGCGCCAGCAGCCAAGACTCACTTACCGGGACTAGGAGGAAGGATGAGCAGTTCTTC. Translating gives CASSQDSLTGTRRKDEQFF.

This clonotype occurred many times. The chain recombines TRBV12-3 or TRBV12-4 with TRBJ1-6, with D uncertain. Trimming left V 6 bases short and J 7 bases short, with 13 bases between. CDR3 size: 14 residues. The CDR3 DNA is TGTGCCAGCAGCATCCGTAACTGGAATTCACCCCTCCACTTT. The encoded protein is CASSIRNWNSPLHF.

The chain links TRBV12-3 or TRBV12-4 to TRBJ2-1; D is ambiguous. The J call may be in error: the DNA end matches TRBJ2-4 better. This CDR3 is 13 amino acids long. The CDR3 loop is CASTFRSADIQYF. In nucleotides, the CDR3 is TGTGCCAGCACCTTTCGGAGTGCAGACATTCAGTACTTC.

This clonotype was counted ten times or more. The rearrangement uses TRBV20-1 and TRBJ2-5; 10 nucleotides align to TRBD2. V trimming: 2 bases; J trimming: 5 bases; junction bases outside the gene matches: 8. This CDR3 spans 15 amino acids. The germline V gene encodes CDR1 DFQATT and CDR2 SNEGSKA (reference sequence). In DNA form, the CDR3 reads TGCAGTGCTAGATCCCCAGCGGGAGGGGAGGAGACCCAGTACTTC. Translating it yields CSARSPAGGEETQYF.

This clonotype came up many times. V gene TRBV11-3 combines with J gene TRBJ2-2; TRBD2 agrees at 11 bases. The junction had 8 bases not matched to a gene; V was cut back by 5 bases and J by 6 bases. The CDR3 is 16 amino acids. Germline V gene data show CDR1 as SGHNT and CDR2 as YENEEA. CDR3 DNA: TGTGCCAGCAGCCCGGGGACTAGCGGCCTCTCCGGGGAGCTGTTTTTT. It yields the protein CASSPGTSGLSGELFF.

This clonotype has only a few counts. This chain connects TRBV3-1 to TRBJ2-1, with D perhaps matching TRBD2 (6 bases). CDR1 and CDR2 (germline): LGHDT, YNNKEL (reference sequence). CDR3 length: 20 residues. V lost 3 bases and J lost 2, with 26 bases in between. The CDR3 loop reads CASSQPGTQTRWGPYNEQFF. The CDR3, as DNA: TGTGCCAGCAGCCAGCCCGGGACTCAGACCCGGTGGGGCCCCTACAATGAGCAGTTCTTC.

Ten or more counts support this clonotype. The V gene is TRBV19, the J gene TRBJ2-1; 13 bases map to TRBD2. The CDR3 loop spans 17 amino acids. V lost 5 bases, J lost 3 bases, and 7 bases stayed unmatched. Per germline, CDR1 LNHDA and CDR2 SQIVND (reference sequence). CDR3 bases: TGTGCCAGTAGTCCGACTAGCGGGAGGTTCCTCTACAATGAGCAGTTCTTC. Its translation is CASSPTSGRFLYNEQFF.

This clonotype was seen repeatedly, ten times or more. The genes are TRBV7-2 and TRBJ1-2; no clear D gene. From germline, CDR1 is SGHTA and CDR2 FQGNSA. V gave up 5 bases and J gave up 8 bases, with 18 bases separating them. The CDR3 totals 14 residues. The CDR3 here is CASSKYVPGGGYTF. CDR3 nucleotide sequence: TGTGCCAGCAGCAAATACGTCCCTGGTGGAGGCTACACCTTC.

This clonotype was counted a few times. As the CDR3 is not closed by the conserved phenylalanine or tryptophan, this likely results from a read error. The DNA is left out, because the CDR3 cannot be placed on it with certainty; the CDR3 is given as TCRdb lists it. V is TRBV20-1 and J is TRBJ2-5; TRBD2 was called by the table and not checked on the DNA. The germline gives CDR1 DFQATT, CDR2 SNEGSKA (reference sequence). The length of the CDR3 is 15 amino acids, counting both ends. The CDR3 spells CSAHPPGLAGETPYL.

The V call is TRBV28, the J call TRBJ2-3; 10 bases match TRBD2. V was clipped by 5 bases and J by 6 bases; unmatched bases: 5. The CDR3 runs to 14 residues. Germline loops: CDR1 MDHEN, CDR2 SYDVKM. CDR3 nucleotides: TGTGCCAGCAGTGTACTAGCGGGAATCGATACGCAGTATTTT. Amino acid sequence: CASSVLAGIDTQYF.

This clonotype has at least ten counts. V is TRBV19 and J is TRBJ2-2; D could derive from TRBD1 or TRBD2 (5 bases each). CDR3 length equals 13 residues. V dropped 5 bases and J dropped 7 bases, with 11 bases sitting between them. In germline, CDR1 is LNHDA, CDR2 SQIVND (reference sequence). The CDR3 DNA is TGTGCCAGTAGTGCACTTGGGGGCGGGGAGCTGTTTTTT. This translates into CASSALGGGELFF.

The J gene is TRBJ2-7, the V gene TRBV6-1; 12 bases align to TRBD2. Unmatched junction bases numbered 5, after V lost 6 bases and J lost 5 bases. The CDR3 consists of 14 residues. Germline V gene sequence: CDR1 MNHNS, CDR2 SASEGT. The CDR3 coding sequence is TGTGCCAGCAGCCCACTAGCGGGAGGAAACGAGCAGTACTTC. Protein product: CASSPLAGGNEQYF.

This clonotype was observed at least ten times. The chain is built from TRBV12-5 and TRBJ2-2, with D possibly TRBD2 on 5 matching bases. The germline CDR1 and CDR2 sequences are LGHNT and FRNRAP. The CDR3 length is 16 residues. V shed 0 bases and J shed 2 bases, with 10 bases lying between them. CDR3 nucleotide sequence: TGTGCTAGTGGTTTGGTGGGGAGTAGTAACACCGGGGAGCTGTTTTTT. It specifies CASGLVGSSNTGELFF.

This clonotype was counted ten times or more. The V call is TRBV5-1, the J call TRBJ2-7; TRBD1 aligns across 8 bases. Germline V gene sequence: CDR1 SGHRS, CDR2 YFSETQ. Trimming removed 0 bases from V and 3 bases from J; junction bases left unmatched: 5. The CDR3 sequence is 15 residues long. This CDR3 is CASSLGTGGNYEQYF. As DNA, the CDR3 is TGCGCCAGCAGCTTGGGCACAGGGGGAAACTACGAGCAGTACTTC.

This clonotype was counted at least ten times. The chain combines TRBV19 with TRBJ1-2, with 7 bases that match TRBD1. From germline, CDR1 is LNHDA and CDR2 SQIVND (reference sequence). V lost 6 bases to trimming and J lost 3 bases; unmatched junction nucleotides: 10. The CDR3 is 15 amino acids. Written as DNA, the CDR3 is TGTGCCAGTAGCCGAGGGAGGGGGCGAGACTATGGCTACACCTTC. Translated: CASSRGRGRDYGYTF. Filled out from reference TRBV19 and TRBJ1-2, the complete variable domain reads DGGITQSPKYLFRKEGQNVTLSCEQNLNHDAMYWYRQDPGQGLRLIYYSQIVNDFQKGDIAEGYSVSREKKESFPLTVTSAQKNPTAFYLCASSRGRGRDYGYTFGSGTRLTVV.

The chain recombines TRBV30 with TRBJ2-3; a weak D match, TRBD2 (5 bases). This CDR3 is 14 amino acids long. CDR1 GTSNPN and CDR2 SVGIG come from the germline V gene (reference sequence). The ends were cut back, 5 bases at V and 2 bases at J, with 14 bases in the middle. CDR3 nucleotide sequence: TGTGCCTGGCAAACCTCGGGGTTCACAGATACGCAGTATTTT. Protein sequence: CAWQTSGFTDTQYF. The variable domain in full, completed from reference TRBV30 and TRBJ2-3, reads SQTIHQWPATLVQPVGSPLSLECTVEGTSNPNLYWYRQAAGRGLQLLFYSVGIGQISSEVPQNLSASRPQDRQFILSSKKLLLSDSGFYLCAWQTSGFTDTQYFGPGTRLTVL.

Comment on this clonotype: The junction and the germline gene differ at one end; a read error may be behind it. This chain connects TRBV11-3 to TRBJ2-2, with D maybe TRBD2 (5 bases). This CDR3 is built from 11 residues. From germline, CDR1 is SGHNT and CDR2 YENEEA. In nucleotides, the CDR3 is TGTGCCAGCAGCCGGGGTGGGGATCTGTTTTTT. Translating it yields CASSRGGDLFF.